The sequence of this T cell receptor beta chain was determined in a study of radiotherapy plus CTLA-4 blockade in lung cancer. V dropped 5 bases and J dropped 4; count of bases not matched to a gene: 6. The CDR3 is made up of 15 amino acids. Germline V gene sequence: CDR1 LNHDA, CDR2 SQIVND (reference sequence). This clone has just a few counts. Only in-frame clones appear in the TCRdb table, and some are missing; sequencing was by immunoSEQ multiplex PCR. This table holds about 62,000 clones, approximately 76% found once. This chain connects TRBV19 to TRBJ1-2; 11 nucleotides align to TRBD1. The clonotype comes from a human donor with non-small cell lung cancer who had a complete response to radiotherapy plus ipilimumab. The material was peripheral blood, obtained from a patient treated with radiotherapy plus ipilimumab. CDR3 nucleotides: TGTGCCAGTAGTCAGGACAGGGGGCTGTCCTATGGCTACACCTTC. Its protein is CASSQDRGLSYGYTF.